This TCR beta chain was observed in a study of OX40 agonist ivuxolimab in advanced cancers. In germline, CDR1 is SGHNT, CDR2 YYREEE (reference sequence). This CDR3 has 14 amino acids. The V gene end was trimmed by 6 bases and the J gene end by 9 bases; junction bases not matched to a gene: 6. TCRdb's copy holds only in-frame clones and misses some; the assay was immunoSEQ multiplex PCR. The data contain tens of thousands of clones, 80% to 90% of them singletons. The chain joins TRBV5-4 to TRBJ2-1; TRBD2 aligns across 13 bases. The sample consisted of CD4+ or CD8+ T cells sorted from blood, taken in a trial of the OX40 agonist ivuxolimab. This receptor was taken from an adult with an advanced solid tumor such as melanoma, head and neck, liver or kidney cancer. The CDR3 loop reads CASTGTSGIGEQFF. DNA of the CDR3: TGTGCCAGCACCGGGACTAGCGGGATTGGTGAGCAGTTCTTC.